The 19 T cell receptor beta chains below all came from one sample that was sequenced in a study of cytomegalovirus exposure and HLA in healthy donors (dated by TCRdb to the late 2010s). The library was obtained by the immunoSEQ multiplex PCR assay. For the multiplex PCR, a mixture combining 60 forward primers for TCR Vbeta segments and 13 reverse primers for TCR Jbeta segments was used. TCRdb took this table from immuneACCESS and kept in-frame rearrangements with V and J called. Such tables lack part of the clones; where checked against another copy, unresolved V genes explain under half of the gap, and the rest is unexplained. The sample records approximately 130,000 clones, 65% to 85% of which are singletons. The top ten constitute around 1.2% of the sample. Sequenced input: PBMCs. These receptors came from a man in his fifties or sixties in good health and CMV-seronegative.

This clone appeared a few times. V is TRBV11-2 and J is TRBJ2-7; 7 bases are shared with TRBD1. The CDR3 loop spans 16 amino acids. V was clipped by 5 bases and J by 3 bases; unmatched bases: 13. The germline V gene has CDR1 SGHAT and CDR2 FQNNGV. The CDR3 protein is CASSPIGQATIYEQYF. CDR3 bases: TGTGCCAGCAGCCCGATCGGACAGGCGACCATCTACGAGCAGTACTTC.

The chain links TRBV11-3 to TRBJ2-3, with 14 bases fitting TRBD2. This CDR3 comprises 17 residues. The germline gives CDR1 SGHNT, CDR2 YENEEA. Unmatched junction bases numbered 8, after V lost 5 bases and J lost 4 bases. CDR3 loop: CASSVGLAGDGADTQYF. CDR3 sequence (DNA): TGTGCCAGCAGCGTGGGACTAGCGGGAGATGGGGCAGATACGCAGTATTTT.

V usage is TRBV6-5 and J usage is TRBJ2-7, with TRBD2 identical over 10 bases. CDR1 is MNHEY and CDR2 is SVGAGI in the germline V gene. Trimming cost V 7 bases and J 4 bases; bases outside gene matches: 10. This CDR3 spans 15 amino acids. As DNA, the CDR3 is TGTGCCAGCACCCCGCTAGCGGGAGTCTTTTACGAGCAGTACTTC. Translated, it gives CASTPLAGVFYEQYF.

This chain links TRBV11-2 with TRBJ2-1, with D possibly matching TRBD2 (7 bases). Germline CDR1 is SGHAT and CDR2 is FQNNGV. The CDR3 sequence is 15 residues long. Trimming took 5 bases from V and 6 from J, leaving 17 bases between them. CDR3 loop: CASSTLGGLRNEQFF. In nucleotides, the CDR3 is TGTGCCAGCAGCACCCTGGGGGGGCTTCGCAATGAGCAGTTCTTC. The variable domain in full, with the rest retrieved from reference TRBV11-2 and TRBJ2-1, is EAGVAQSPRYKIIEKRQSVAFWCNPISGHATLYWYQQILGQGPKLLIQFQNNGVVDDSQLPKDRFSAERLKGVDSTLKIQPAKLEDSAVYLCASSTLGGLRNEQFFGPGTRLTVL.

This chain links TRBV6-6 with TRBJ2-4; 7 positions agree with TRBD2. Germline V gives CDR1 MNHNY, CDR2 SVGAGI (reference sequence). V trimming: 3 bases; J trimming: 9 bases; junction bases outside the gene matches: 8. The CDR3 is made up of 14 amino acids. The CDR3 bases are TGTGCCAGCAGTTATGGGGGAGGGTCAGGCATTCAGTACTTC. Its protein product is CASSYGGGSGIQYF.

The chain has TRBV10-3 and TRBJ2-7; 8 nucleotides match TRBD1. Germline assignment: CDR1 ENHRY and CDR2 SYGVKD. This CDR3 spans 15 amino acids. The ends lost 3 bases at V and 1 base at J; junction bases unmatched: 5. The CDR3 nucleotides are TGTGCCATCAGTGACGTCAGGGGGCTATCCTACGAGCAGTACTTC. This encodes CAISDVRGLSYEQYF.

This chain links TRBV7-2 with TRBJ2-1; no clear D gene. Trimming removed 5 bases at V and 8 bases at J, with 13 bases between. Germline V gene data show CDR1 as SGHTA and CDR2 as FQGNSA. This CDR3 has 13 residues. CDR3 in amino acids: CASSLLPSDEQFF. The DNA for the CDR3 is TGTGCCAGCAGCCTCCTGCCGAGCGATGAGCAGTTCTTC.

V and J are TRBV28 and TRBJ2-1, with D possibly matching TRBD2 (6 bases). Germline loops: CDR1 MDHEN, CDR2 SYDVKM. V lost 5 bases and J lost 8, with 16 bases in between. The CDR3 is 14 residues long. CDR3 sequence reads: CASSQTSGMDEQFF. The CDR3 region has the DNA TGTGCCAGCAGTCAGACTAGTGGAATGGATGAGCAGTTCTTC.

The chain is built from TRBV9 and TRBJ2-3; 11 bases align to TRBD2. V lost 3 bases and J lost 0; bases outside the gene matches: 0. CDR1 is SGDLS and CDR2 is YYNGEE in the germline V gene. The CDR3 length is 15 residues. In DNA, the CDR3 is TGTGCCAGCAGCGGGACTAGCGGGAGCACAGATACGCAGTATTTT. It translates to CASSGTSGSTDTQYF.

J is TRBJ2-3 and V is TRBV9; D is perhaps TRBD2 (5 bases). Trimming shortened V by 4 bases and J by 6 bases, and 18 bases separated the two germline ends. The CDR3 spans 15 residues. The germline gives CDR1 SGDLS, CDR2 YYNGEE. CDR3 loop: CASSPTSIAVDTQYF. In nucleotides, the CDR3 is TGTGCCAGCAGCCCTACTAGTATCGCGGTTGATACGCAGTATTTT.

This sequence joins TRBV10-3 and TRBJ2-2, with 12 bases identical to TRBD2. CDR1 and CDR2 (germline): ENHRY, SYGVKD. The CDR3 is 14 residues long. J gave up 4 bases and V 10 bases, and 4 bases lay outside the gene matches. CDR3 DNA: TGTGCCACCCTAGCGGGAGGGGGCACCGGGGAGCTGTTTTTT. Translated: CATLAGGGTGELFF.

The chain carries TRBV2 and TRBJ2-4; a weak D match, TRBD2 (5 bases). The CDR3 has 16 residues. V was trimmed by 2 bases and J by 0 bases, leaving 11 bases between them. Germline values: CDR1 SNHLY, CDR2 FYNNEI. CDR3 coding DNA: TGTGCCAGCAGTGAAACCGGAGCGGTAGCCAAAAACATTCAGTACTTC. Translated, it gives CASSETGAVAKNIQYF.

V usage is TRBV28 and J usage is TRBJ2-7; D gene uncertain. The CDR3 runs to 14 residues. V lost 4 bases and J 6 bases, leaving 16 bases between the germline ends. Germline V gene lookup returns CDR1 MDHEN and CDR2 SYDVKM. The CDR3 bases are TGTGCCAGCAGTTCGGGTGGATCAATCCGCGAGCAGTACTTC. Its protein is CASSSGGSIREQYF.

The chain combines TRBV10-3 with TRBJ2-7; D remains ambiguous. Trimming cost V 0 bases and J 3 bases, with 6 bases left between them. Germline values: CDR1 ENHRY, CDR2 SYGVKD. This CDR3 is built from 13 residues. CDR3 bases: TGTGCCATCAGTGAGTCGTTGAGCTACGAGCAGTACTTC. It is translated as CAISESLSYEQYF.

This chain uses TRBV6-6 with TRBJ1-4; D not certain. With 2 bases removed from V and 7 bases from J, the gap between germline ends came to 14 bases. Looked up from germline, CDR1 is MNHNY and CDR2 is SVGAGI (reference sequence). The CDR3 has 15 residues. The CDR3 region has the DNA TGTGCCAGCAGTTACCGTCAGGCTGGGCGTGAAAAACTGTTTTTT. This encodes CASSYRQAGREKLFF.

This clone was seen a few times. The rearrangement uses TRBV25-1 and TRBJ2-2; D is perhaps TRBD2 (6 bases). The CDR3 is made up of 14 amino acids. V gave up 7 bases and J gave up 6 bases, with 15 bases separating them. Germline V CDR1 and CDR2: MGHDK, SYGVNS. The CDR3 nucleotides read TGTGCCAGCACCCCCCAAGGGAGGTCCGGGGAGCTGTTTTTT. Protein sequence: CASTPQGRSGELFF.

The rearrangement joins TRBV18 to TRBJ1-1; D perhaps matches TRBD1 (5 bases). The V gene's germline CDR1 is KGHSH and CDR2 LQKENI. There are 17 residues in the CDR3. Trimming removed 0 bases at V and 4 bases at J, with 18 bases between. This CDR3 is CASSPPLSPVGGTEAFF. Written as DNA, the CDR3 is TGTGCCAGCTCACCACCTCTGTCCCCCGTGGGGGGCACTGAAGCTTTCTTT.

This clone was seen only once. The rearrangement joins TRBV11-2 to TRBJ2-2, with D possibly matching TRBD1 (5 bases). The CDR3 has 14 amino acids. CDR1 is SGHAT, CDR2 FQNNGV, per germline. V was clipped by 5 bases and J by 3 bases, with 10 bases between them. CDR3 region: CASSHRRYTGELFF. The DNA for the CDR3 is TGTGCCAGCAGCCACAGGAGATACACCGGGGAGCTGTTTTTT.

This chain joins TRBV5-1 and TRBJ2-5; TRBD2 aligns across 11 bases. In germline, CDR1 is SGHRS, CDR2 YFSETQ. Germline trimming cut 0 bases from V and 2 bases from J; bases unmatched to any gene: 6. The CDR3 consists of 17 residues. CDR3: CASSLGLAGGTQETQYF. CDR3 bases: TGCGCCAGCAGCTTGGGGCTAGCGGGAGGTACTCAAGAGACCCAGTACTTC. The entire variable domain, with the rest obtained from reference TRBV5-1 and TRBJ2-5, is as follows: KAGVTQTPRYLIKTRGQQVTLSCSPISGHRSVSWYQQTPGQGLQFLFEYFSETQRNKGNFPGRFSGRQFSNSRSEMNVSTLELGDSALYLCASSLGLAGGTQETQYFGPGTRLLVL.